One and the same sample provided the 3 T cell receptor beta chains below, sequenced in a study of radiation and T cells in renal cell carcinoma (dated by TCRdb to 2019 to 2021). The library was generated by the immunoSEQ multiplex PCR assay. This is the immuneACCESS table as TCRdb keeps it, with only in-frame sequences that have V and J called. A part of the clones is gone; compared with another copy, unresolved V genes explain less than half, and the rest is unexplained. Counted in this sample were roughly 92,000 clones; 80% to 90% of them appeared once. The ten top clones hold under 8.5% of the sample. The time point tag for this specimen amounts to: blood 4 weeks post-SBRT, at nephrectomy. The intended sense of this specimen's treatment or condition label: 15 Gy SBRT to primary tumor, nephrectomy 4 weeks later. The sample in question was blood, obtained from a patient whose treatment included radiotherapy and nephrectomy. These receptors came from a man in his fifties or sixties with renal cell carcinoma.

This clone was counted a single time. The chain uses TRBV5-1 and TRBJ2-5; the D gene is possibly TRBD2 (5 bases). V dropped 4 bases and J dropped 11 bases, with 18 bases sitting between them. The germline V gene encodes CDR1 SGHRS and CDR2 YFSETQ. The CDR3 is 13 residues long. Written as DNA, the CDR3 is TGCGCCAGCAGCCCCTACCTAGCTGGGGAGCAGTACTTC. Translation gives CASSPYLAGEQYF.

This chain connects TRBV6-4 to TRBJ2-3; D is perhaps TRBD1 (5 bases). The CDR3 contains 15 residues. CDR1 is MRHNA, CDR2 SNTAGT, per germline. Trimming stripped 0 bases from V and 2 bases from J, with 9 bases between. CDR3: CASSDSGQSTDTQYF. As DNA, the CDR3 is TGTGCCAGCAGTGACTCGGGGCAGTCCACAGATACGCAGTATTTT.

The rearrangement links TRBV5-4 to TRBJ1-5; D is ambiguous. The CDR3 runs to 15 residues. Germline loops: CDR1 SGHNT, CDR2 YYREEE (reference sequence). V was cut by 0 bases and J by 5 bases, with 12 bases left in between. DNA of the CDR3: TGTGCCAGCAGCTTGGAAGTGCGGGGTGATCAGCCCCAGCATTTT. Protein sequence: CASSLEVRGDQPQHF.